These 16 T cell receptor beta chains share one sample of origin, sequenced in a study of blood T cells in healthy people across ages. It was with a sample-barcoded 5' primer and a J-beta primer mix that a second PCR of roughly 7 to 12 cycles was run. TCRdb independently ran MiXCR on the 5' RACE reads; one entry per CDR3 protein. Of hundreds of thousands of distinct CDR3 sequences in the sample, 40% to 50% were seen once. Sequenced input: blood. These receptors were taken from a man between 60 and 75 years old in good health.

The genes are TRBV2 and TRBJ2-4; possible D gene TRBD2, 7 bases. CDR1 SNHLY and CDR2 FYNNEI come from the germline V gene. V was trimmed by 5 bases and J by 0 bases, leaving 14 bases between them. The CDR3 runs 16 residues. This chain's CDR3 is CASSPGRGLAKNIQYF. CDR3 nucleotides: TGTGCCAGCAGTCCCGGGCGGGGGCTAGCCAAAAACATTCAGTACTTC.

The CDR3 sequence: CASSYLDGSYEQYF. In DNA form, the CDR3 reads TGTGCCAGCAGTTACCTTGACGGATCCTACGAGCAGTACTTC. This rearrangement joins TRBV6-2 or TRBV6-3 to TRBJ2-7; D gene unclear. V lost 2 bases to trimming and J lost 1 base, with 9 bases between them. Germline CDR1 reads MNHEY; CDR2 reads SVGEGT. The CDR3 is 14 residues long.

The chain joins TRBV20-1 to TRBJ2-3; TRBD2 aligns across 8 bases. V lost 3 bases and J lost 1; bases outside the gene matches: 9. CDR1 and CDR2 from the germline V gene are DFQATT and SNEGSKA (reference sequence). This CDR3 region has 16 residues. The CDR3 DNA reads TGCAGTGCTAGCGGGGCCGGGGGGGTGGGCACAGATACGCAGTATTTT. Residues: CSASGAGGVGTDTQYF.

As DNA, the CDR3 is TGCGCCAGCAGCCAGGCGGGACAAGTCTACAATGAGCAGTTCTTC. This codes for CASSQAGQVYNEQFF. The rearrangement uses TRBV4-1 and TRBJ2-1, with D possibly being TRBD1 or TRBD2 (6 bases each). Trimming cost V 3 bases and J 3 bases, with 12 bases left between them. Germline V gene sequence: CDR1 MGHRA, CDR2 YSYEKL. This CDR3 spans 15 amino acids.

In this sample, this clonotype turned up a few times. The CDR3 here is CASSPGQSRDYGYTF. In DNA, the CDR3 is TGTGCCAGCAGTCCGGGACAGTCTAGGGACTATGGCTACACCTTC. V and J are TRBV27 and TRBJ1-2; 7 bases map to TRBD1. With 5 bases clipped from V and 3 bases from J, the junction kept 9 bases outside the gene matches. CDR1 and CDR2 (germline): MNHEY, SMNVEV (reference sequence). This CDR3 contains 15 residues.

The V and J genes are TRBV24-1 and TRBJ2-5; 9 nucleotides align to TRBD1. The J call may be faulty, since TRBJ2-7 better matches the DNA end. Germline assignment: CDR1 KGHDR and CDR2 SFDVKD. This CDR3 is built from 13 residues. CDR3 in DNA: TGTGCCACCAGTGCCGGACAGGGGCACGAGCAGTACTTC. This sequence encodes CATSAGQGHEQYF.

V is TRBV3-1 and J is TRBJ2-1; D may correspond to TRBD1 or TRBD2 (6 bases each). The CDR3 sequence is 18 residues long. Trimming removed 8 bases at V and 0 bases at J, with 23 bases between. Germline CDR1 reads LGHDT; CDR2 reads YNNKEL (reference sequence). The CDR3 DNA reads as TGTGCCAGCGTCAGCAAGGGGGGTGGGCGGGGCTCCTACAATGAGCAGTTCTTC. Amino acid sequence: CASVSKGGGRGSYNEQFF.

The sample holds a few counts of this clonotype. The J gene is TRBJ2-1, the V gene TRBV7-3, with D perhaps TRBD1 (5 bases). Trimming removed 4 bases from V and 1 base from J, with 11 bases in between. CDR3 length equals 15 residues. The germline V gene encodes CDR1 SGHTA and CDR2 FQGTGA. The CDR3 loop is CASSWTSLSYNEQFF. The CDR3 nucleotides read TGTGCCAGCAGCTGGACATCGCTATCCTACAATGAGCAGTTCTTC.

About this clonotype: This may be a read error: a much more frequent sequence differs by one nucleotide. The CDR3 region is CACSLVGGEAFF. The CDR3 nucleotides read TGTGCCTGCAGCTTAGTCGGAGGGGAAGCTTTCTTT. The V call is TRBV7-9, the J call TRBJ1-1; D is uncertain. CDR1 is SEHNR, CDR2 FQNEAQ, per germline (reference sequence). The length of the CDR3 is 12 residues.

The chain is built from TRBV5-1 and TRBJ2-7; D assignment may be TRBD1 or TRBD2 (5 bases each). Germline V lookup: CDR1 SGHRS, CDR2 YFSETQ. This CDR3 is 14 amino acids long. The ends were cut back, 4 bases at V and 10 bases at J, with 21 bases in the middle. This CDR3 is CASSLGVGDKSQYF. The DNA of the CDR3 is TGCGCCAGCAGCCTGGGGGTCGGAGATAAGTCCCAGTACTTC.

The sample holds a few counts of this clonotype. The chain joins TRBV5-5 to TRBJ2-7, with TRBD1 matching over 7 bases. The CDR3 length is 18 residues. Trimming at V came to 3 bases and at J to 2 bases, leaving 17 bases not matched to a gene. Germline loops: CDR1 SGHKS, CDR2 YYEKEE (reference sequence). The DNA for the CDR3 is TGTGCCAGCAGCTCGCCGTACCCCAGACAGGGCATCACCTACGAGCAGTACTTC. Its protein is CASSSPYPRQGITYEQYF.

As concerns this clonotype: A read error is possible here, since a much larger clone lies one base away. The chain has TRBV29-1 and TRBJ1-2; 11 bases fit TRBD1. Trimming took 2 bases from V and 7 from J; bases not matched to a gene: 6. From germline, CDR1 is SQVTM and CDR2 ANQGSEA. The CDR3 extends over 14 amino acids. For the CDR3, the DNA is TGCAGCGTTGAAAATCAAGGACAGGGGGCTGGCTACACCTTC. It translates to CSVENQGQGAGYTF. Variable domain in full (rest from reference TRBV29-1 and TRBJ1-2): SAVISQKPSRDICQRGTSLTIQCQVDSQVTMMFWYRQQPGQSLTLIATANQGSEATYESGFVIDKFPISRPNLTFSTLTVSNMSPEDSSIYLCSVENQGQGAGYTFGSGTRLTVV.

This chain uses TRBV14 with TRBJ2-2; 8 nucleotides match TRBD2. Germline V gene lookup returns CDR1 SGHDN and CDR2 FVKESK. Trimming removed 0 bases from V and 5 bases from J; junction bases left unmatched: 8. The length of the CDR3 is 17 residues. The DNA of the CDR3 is TGTGCCAGCAGCCAAGAGAGCGGGAGCTGGTCGACCGGGGAGCTGTTTTTT. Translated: CASSQESGSWSTGELFF.

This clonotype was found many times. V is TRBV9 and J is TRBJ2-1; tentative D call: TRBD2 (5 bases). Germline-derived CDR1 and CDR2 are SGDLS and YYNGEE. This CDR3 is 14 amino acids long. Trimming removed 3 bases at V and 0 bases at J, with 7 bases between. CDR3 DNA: TGTGCCAGCAGCGACCGGGGCTCCTACAATGAGCAGTTCTTC. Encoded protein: CASSDRGSYNEQFF. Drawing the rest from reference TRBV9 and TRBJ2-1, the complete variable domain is DSGVTQTPKHLITATGQRVTLRCSPRSGDLSVYWYQQSLDQGLQFLIQYYNGEERAKGNILERFSAQQFPDLHSELNLSSLELGDSALYFCASSDRGSYNEQFFGPGTRLTVL.

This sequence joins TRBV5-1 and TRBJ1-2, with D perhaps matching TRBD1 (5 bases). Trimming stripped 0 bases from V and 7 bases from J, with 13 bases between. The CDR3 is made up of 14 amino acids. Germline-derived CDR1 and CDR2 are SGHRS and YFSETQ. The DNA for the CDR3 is TGCGCCAGCAGCTTGGACAGGCCCAGTGGTGGCTACACCTTC. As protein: CASSLDRPSGGYTF.

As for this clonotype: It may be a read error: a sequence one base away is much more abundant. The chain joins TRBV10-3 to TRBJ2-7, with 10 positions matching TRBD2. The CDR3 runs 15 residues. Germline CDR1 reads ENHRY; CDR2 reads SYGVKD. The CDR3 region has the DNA TGTGCCATCGGTGAGTCTCCTAGCGGGGGTTACGAGCAGTACTTC. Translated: CAIGESPSGGYEQYF.